This is a list of T cell receptor beta chains from one sample in a study of vaccination effects on CD4 cells after COVID-19. No antigen has been assigned to these receptors. Libraries were prepared by immunoSEQ multiplex PCR; TCRdb keeps only in-frame clonotypes and omits some of them. Here the sample spans 37,000 or so clones, approximately 75% being singletons. Source: CD4+ T cells from PBMCs cultured without peptide, taken before COVID-19 vaccination. The receptors here all came from a human donor who received a COVID-19 vaccine. Both conserved end residues are part of each CDR3. Fields, in order: D gene, J gene, clone size, V gene, CDR3 DNA, CDR3 protein. The D gene is left open where the match is weak. The listing skips clone size in some rows; elsewhere it reads once, few, many or a size class.

D: TRBD1
J: TRBJ2-1
size: NA
V: TRBV15
DNA: TGTGCCACCAGCAGAGTAAGGGGGGACAGGTTAAATCGGTTCGGCAATGAGCAGTTCTTC
CDR3: CATSRVRGDRLNRFGNEQFF

D: NA
J: TRBJ2-7
size: few
V: TRBV27
DNA: TGTGCCAGCAGAAACGGGATGCGCGAGCAGTACTTC
CDR3: CASRNGMREQYF

D: TRBD2
J: TRBJ2-1
size: NA
V: TRBV5-1
DNA: TGCGCCAGCAGCCCCAGACTAGCGGCAACATCCTACAATGAGCAGTTCTTC
CDR3: CASSPRLAATSYNEQFF

D: TRBD1
J: TRBJ2-7
size: NA
V: TRBV4-2
DNA: TGTGCCAGCAGCCAAGCCCAAGAGAGGGTCAGGGGGCTCTCCGAGCAGTACTTC
CDR3: CASSQAQERVRGLSEQYF

D: NA
J: TRBJ1-2
size: few
V: TRBV3-1/TRBV3-2
DNA: TGTGCCAGCACGGGAGGGTCCAACTATGGCTACACCTTC
CDR3: CASTGGSNYGYTF

D: NA
J: TRBJ2-7
size: NA
V: TRBV25-1
DNA: TGTGCCCCAACCTACGAGCAGTACTTC
CDR3: CAPTYEQYF

D: NA
J: TRBJ1-5
size: NA
V: TRBV2
DNA: TGTGCCAGCAGCCGAGAAAGAAATCAGCCCCAGCATTTT
CDR3: CASSRERNQPQHF

D: NA
J: TRBJ1-2
size: once
V: TRBV11-2
DNA: TGTGCCAGCAGCCACCTCCGGGACTATGGCTACACCTTC
CDR3: CASSHLRDYGYTF

D: NA
J: TRBJ1-5
size: few
V: TRBV5-4
DNA: TGTGCCAGCAGCGGATTGAGGTGGCAGGCAAATCAGCCCCAGCATTTT
CDR3: CASSGLRWQANQPQHF

D: NA
J: TRBJ2-3
size: NA
V: TRBV14
DNA: TGTGCCAGCAGCCAAGAGTGGGGGCTGGGGACTCCGGATACGCAGTATTTT
CDR3: CASSQEWGLGTPDTQYF

D: TRBD1
J: TRBJ1-1
size: NA
V: TRBV5-6
DNA: TGTGCCAGCAGCCCGCCAGGGGGGCAGAACACTGAAGCTTTCTTT
CDR3: CASSPPGGQNTEAFF

D: NA
J: TRBJ2-2
size: few
V: TRBV11-3
DNA: TGTGCCAGCAGCTTAGATCGGGCAAGGAACACCGGGGAGCTGTTTTTT
CDR3: CASSLDRARNTGELFF

D: NA
J: TRBJ2-5
size: NA
V: TRBV4-3
DNA: TGCGCCAGCAGCCAAGGGGGGCAGGGGGAGACCCAGTACTTC
CDR3: CASSQGGQGETQYF

D: NA
J: TRBJ1-5
size: NA
V: TRBV4-1
DNA: TGCGCCAGCAGCCAAGGGCCGGCCAGGGGCCTCCATCAGTCCCAGCATTTT
CDR3: CASSQGPARGLHQSQHF

D: NA
J: TRBJ2-2
size: NA
V: TRBV7-3
DNA: TGTGCCAGCAGTGAATACCCGAACACCGGGGAGCTGTTTTTT
CDR3: CASSEYPNTGELFF

D: NA
J: TRBJ2-1
size: NA
V: TRBV29-1
DNA: TGCAGCGTCGAAGACGGCTACAATGAGCAGTTCTTC
CDR3: CSVEDGYNEQFF

D: NA
J: TRBJ1-2
size: NA
V: TRBV30
DNA: TGTGCCTGGAGTGTAAAGGGGGGCTATGGCTACACCTTC
CDR3: CAWSVKGGYGYTF

D: TRBD1
J: TRBJ2-3
size: once
V: TRBV5-1
DNA: TGCGCCAGCAGCTCCTGGGGGACAGGGAGTGTAGATACGCAGTATTTT
CDR3: CASSSWGTGSVDTQYF

D: NA
J: TRBJ1-5
size: NA
V: TRBV15
DNA: TGTGCCACCAGCAGAGGATGGGGAAATCAGCCCCAGCATTTT
CDR3: CATSRGWGNQPQHF

D: TRBD2
J: TRBJ2-1
size: NA
V: TRBV4-2
DNA: TGTGCCAGCAGCCCCCTTAGCGGGAGAGGACACAATGAGCAGTTCTTC
CDR3: CASSPLSGRGHNEQFF

D: TRBD1
J: TRBJ2-1
size: few
V: TRBV9
DNA: TGTGCCAGCAGCACCCGGGACAGCCCTAATGAGCAGTTCTTC
CDR3: CASSTRDSPNEQFF